The T cell receptor (beta chain) under discussion was sequenced for a study of T cell responses to AZD1222 COVID-19 vaccine. Study-level findings and limits: At study baseline, merely six AZD1222 recipients were seropositive.

As regards this clone: Its specificity is not known.

Assay used: immunoSEQ multiplex PCR; TCRdb lists only in-frame clones, some missing. This sample has about 120,000 clones, with around 90% found just once. This receptor was taken from an adult who received the AZD1222 COVID-19 vaccine. This specimen was peripheral blood, taken 28 days after the second AZD1222 dose.

CDR3 region: CASSLFGEQFF. The CDR3 bases are TGTGCCAGCAGTTTATTTGGTGAGCAGTTCTTC. This sequence joins TRBV27 and TRBJ2-1; D unresolved. In germline, CDR1 is MNHEY, CDR2 SMNVEV (reference sequence). This CDR3 comprises 11 residues. Trimming took off 1 base at V and 9 bases at J, with 4 bases between the two ends.